This TCR beta chain was recovered during a study of cytomegalovirus exposure and HLA in healthy donors. Study context: Approximately 83 million unique TCRs from HLA-typed donors were held in an early data release.

PCR employed 60 Vbeta and 13 Jbeta primers. Libraries were prepared by immunoSEQ multiplex PCR; TCRdb keeps only in-frame clonotypes and omits some of them. The top ten clones hold 5.9% of a sample with around 130,000 clones, 75% to 85% of them seen once. Germline assignment: CDR1 SEHNR and CDR2 FQNEAQ (reference sequence). The CDR3 sequence is 15 residues long. The V gene end was trimmed by 4 bases and the J gene end by 8 bases; junction bases not matched to a gene: 10. This chain joins TRBV7-9 and TRBJ1-4; TRBD1 matches at 7 bases. This TCR derives from a woman aged 35 to 49 in good health and CMV-seropositive. What was sequenced was PBMCs. The CDR3 loop reads CASSSMGQSGEKLFF. The CDR3 DNA is TGTGCCAGCAGCTCAATGGGACAGTCAGGGGAAAAACTGTTTTTT.